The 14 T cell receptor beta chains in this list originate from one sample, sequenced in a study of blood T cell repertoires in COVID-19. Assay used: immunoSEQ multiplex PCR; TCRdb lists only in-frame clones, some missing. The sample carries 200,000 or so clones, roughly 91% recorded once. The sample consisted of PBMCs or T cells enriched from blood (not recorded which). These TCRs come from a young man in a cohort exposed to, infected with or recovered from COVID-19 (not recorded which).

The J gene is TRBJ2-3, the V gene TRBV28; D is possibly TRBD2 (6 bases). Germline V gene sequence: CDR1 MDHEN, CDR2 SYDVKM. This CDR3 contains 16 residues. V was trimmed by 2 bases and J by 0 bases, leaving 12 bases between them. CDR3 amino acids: CASSLGAGTSTDTQYF. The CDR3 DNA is TGTGCCAGCAGTTTAGGGGCAGGGACTAGCACAGATACGCAGTATTTT.

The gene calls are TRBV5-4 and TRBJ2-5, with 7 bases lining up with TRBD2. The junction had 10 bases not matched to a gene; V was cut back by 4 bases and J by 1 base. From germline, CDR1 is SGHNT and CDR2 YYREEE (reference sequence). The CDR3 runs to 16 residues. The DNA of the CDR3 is TGTGCCAGCAGCCGGGGGGACTCCGGCGGCCAAGAGACCCAGTACTTC. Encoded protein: CASSRGDSGGQETQYF.

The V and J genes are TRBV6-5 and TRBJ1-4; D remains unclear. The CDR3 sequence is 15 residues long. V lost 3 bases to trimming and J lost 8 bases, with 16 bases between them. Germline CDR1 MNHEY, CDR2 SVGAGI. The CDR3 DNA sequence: TGTGCCAGCAGTTATGAGGTCCTTCCTCGGGAAAAACTGTTTTTT. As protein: CASSYEVLPREKLFF.

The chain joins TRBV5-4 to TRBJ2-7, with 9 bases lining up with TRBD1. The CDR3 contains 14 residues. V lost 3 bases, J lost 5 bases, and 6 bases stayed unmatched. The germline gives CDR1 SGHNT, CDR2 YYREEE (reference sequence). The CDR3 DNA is TGTGCCAGCAGCTCGGGACAGGGTCGCAACGAGCAGTACTTC. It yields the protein CASSSGQGRNEQYF.

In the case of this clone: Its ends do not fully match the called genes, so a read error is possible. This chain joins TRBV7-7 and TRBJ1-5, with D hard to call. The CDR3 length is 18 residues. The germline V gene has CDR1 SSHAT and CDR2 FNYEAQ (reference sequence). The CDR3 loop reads CASSFRSWSLHSNQPQHF. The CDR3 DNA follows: TGTGCTAGCAGCTTTCGATCGTGGAGCCTCCATAGCAATCAGCCCCAGCATTTT.

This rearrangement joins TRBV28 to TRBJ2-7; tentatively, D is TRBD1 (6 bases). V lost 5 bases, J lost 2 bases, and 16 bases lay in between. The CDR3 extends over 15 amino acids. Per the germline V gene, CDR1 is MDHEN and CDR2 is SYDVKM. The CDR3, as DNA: TGTGCCAGCAGTCCGGCCAGGGGCTTAACCTACGAGCAGTACTTC. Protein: CASSPARGLTYEQYF.

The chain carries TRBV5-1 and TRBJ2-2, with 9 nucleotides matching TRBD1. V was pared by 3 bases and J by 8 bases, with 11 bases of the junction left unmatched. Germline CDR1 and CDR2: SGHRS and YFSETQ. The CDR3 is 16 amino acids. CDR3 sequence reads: CASSSPGQGLMGELFF. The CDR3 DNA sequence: TGCGCCAGCAGCTCACCGGGACAGGGCCTTATGGGGGAGCTGTTTTTT.

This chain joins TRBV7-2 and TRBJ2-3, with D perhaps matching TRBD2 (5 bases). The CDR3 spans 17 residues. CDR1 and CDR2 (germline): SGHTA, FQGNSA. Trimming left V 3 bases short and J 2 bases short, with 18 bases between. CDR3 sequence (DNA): TGTGCCAGCAGCTTGAAACTAGAACCGACAAACACAGATACGCAGTATTTT. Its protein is CASSLKLEPTNTDTQYF.

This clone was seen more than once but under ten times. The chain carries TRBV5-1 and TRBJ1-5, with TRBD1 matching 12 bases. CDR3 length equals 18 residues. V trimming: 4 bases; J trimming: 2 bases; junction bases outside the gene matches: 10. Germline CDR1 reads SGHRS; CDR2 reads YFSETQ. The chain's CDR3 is CASSTGTGGPGGNQPQHF. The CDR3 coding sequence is TGCGCCAGCAGCACCGGGACAGGGGGCCCTGGGGGCAATCAGCCCCAGCATTTT.

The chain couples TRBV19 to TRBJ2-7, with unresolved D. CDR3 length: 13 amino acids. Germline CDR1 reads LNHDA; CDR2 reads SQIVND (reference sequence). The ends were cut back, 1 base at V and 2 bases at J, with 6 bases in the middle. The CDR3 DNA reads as TGTGCCAGTAGTATAGGGCTTCCCTACGAGCAGTACTTC. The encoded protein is CASSIGLPYEQYF. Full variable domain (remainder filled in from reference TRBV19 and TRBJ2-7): DGGITQSPKYLFRKEGQNVTLSCEQNLNHDAMYWYRQDPGQGLRLIYYSQIVNDFQKGDIAEGYSVSREKKESFPLTVTSAQKNPTAFYLCASSIGLPYEQYFGPGTRLTVT.

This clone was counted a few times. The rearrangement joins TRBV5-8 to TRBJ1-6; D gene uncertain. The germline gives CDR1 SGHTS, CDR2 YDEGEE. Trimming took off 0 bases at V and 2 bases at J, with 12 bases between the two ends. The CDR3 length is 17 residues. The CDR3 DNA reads TGTGCCAGCAGCTTGGATTGGGAGGGAGCCTATAATTCACCCCTCCACTTT. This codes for CASSLDWEGAYNSPLHF.

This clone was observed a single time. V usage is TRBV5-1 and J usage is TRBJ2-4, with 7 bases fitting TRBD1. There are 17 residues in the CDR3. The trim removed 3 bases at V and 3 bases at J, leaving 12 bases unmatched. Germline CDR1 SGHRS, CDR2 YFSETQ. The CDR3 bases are TGCGCCAGCAGCTGGGAGACAGGGCAGGTTGTCAAAAACATTCAGTACTTC. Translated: CASSWETGQVVKNIQYF.

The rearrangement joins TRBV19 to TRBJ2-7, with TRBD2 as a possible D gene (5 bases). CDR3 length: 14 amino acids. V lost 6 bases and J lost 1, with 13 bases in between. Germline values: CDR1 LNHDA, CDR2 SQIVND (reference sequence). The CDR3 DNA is TGTGCCAGTAGGAAAACTCGGGATTCCTACGAGCAGTACTTC. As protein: CASRKTRDSYEQYF.

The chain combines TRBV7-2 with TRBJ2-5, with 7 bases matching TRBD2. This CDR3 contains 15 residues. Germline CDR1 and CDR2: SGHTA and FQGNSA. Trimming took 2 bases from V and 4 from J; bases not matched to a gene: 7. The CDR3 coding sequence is TGTGCCAGCAGCTTAAAGGCGGGAGAGGTAGAGACCCAGTACTTC. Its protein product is CASSLKAGEVETQYF.